The next 27 T cell receptor beta chains were all read from a single sample in a study of response to subunit inactivated influenza vaccine. A single record per CDR3 protein comes from TCRdb applying MiXCR to the RT-PCR reads. The sample lists a few hundred thousand distinct CDR3 sequences; approximately 11% were seen once. In addition, the sample was reused for a study of T cells expressing NK-cell markers. Turning to that study: Scientists made TCR beta cDNA using 5'RACE template switching with UMIs.

The material was PBMCs from blood, obtained on the day of vaccination. These receptors all stem from a man aged 45-65 years who received an inactivated influenza vaccine.

This clonotype has only a few counts. The J gene is TRBJ2-7, the V gene TRBV7-2; possibly TRBD2 for D (5 bases). The CDR3 totals 14 residues. The V end lost 4 bases, the J end lost 2 bases, and 12 bases lay between the germline ends. Germline CDR1 is SGHTA and CDR2 is FQGNSA. The CDR3 protein is CASSSSGPPYEQYF. Here the CDR3 DNA reads TGTGCCAGCAGCTCCAGCGGCCCCCCCTACGAGCAGTACTTC.

There are a few counts of this clonotype. The V gene is TRBV5-6, the J gene TRBJ2-2, with TRBD2 identical over 9 bases. Germline assignment: CDR1 SGHDT and CDR2 YYEEEE. V lost 3 bases and J lost 0; bases outside the gene matches: 3. The CDR3 extends over 16 amino acids. The CDR3 here is CASSWIAGANTGELFF. CDR3 DNA sequence: TGTGCCAGCAGCTGGATAGCGGGAGCGAACACCGGGGAGCTGTTTTTT. Complete variable domain (other parts from reference TRBV5-6 and TRBJ2-2): DAGVTQSPTHLIKTRGQQVTLRCSPKSGHDTVSWYQQALGQGPQFIFQYYEEEERQRGNFPDRFSGHQFPNYSSELNVNALLLGDSALYLCASSWIAGANTGELFFGEGSRLTVL.

V is TRBV28 and J is TRBJ1-6, with 10 nucleotides matching TRBD1. After removal of 7 bases from V and 7 bases from J, the junction contained 7 bases not matched to a gene. This CDR3 is built from 15 residues. CDR1 and CDR2 (germline): MDHEN, SYDVKM. In nucleotides, the CDR3 is TGTGCCAGCAACGACAGGGGGCAGGGGAATTCACCCCTCCACTTT. Encoded protein: CASNDRGQGNSPLHF.

This clonotype was seen more than once but under ten times. V gene TRBV3-1 combines with J gene TRBJ2-7; the match to TRBD2 covers 10 bases. CDR1 is LGHDT, CDR2 YNNKEL, per germline (reference sequence). This CDR3 spans 15 amino acids. Losses at the gene ends were 0 bases for V and 6 bases for J; bases not matched to a gene: 5. The CDR3 spells CASSQESLAGAEQYF. The CDR3 region has the DNA TGTGCCAGCAGCCAAGAGTCCCTAGCGGGAGCCGAGCAGTACTTC.

This clonotype came up a few times. The rearrangement joins TRBV4-2 to TRBJ1-3; 7 bases fit TRBD1. The CDR3 is 16 amino acids. The V gene's germline CDR1 is LGHNA and CDR2 YNFKEQ. The J segment lost 0 bases and the V segment lost 3 bases, leaving 5 bases of the junction unmatched. CDR3 sequence: CASSHSGQDSGNTIYF. The CDR3 DNA sequence: TGTGCCAGCAGCCATAGCGGACAGGACTCTGGAAACACCATATATTTT.

Here the CDR3 reads CATSRTSLAGYNNEQFF. The CDR3 DNA is TGTGCCACCAGCCGGACTTCCCTAGCGGGATATAACAATGAGCAGTTCTTC. J is TRBJ2-1 and V is TRBV15, with 9 bases fitting TRBD2. The CDR3 contains 17 residues. Germline CDR1 reads LNHNV; CDR2 reads YYDKDF (reference sequence). The J segment lost 5 bases and the V segment lost 5 bases, leaving 13 bases of the junction unmatched. The whole variable domain, remainder taken from reference TRBV15 and TRBJ2-1, is DAMVIQNPRYQVTQFGKPVTLSCSQTLNHNVMYWYQQKSSQAPKLLFHYYDKDFNNEADTPDNFQSRRPNTSFCFLDIRSPGLGDTAMYLCATSRTSLAGYNNEQFFGPGTRLTVL.

The table lists this clonotype with a count of one. The chain recombines TRBV6-1 with TRBJ2-3, with 8 nucleotides matching TRBD1. Germline CDR1 MNHNS, CDR2 SASEGT. The CDR3 contains 13 residues. CDR3: CGSSGTGFGTQYF. The CDR3 nucleotides are TGTGGCAGTTCCGGGACAGGATTCGGTACGCAGTATTTT.

This chain connects TRBV7-8 to TRBJ1-3; no clear D. This CDR3 contains 16 residues. CDR1 SGHVS and CDR2 FQNEAQ come from the germline V gene. Trimming removed 3 bases at V and 2 bases at J, with 14 bases between. CDR3 sequence: CASSFSRVLTGNTIYF. CDR3 in DNA: TGTGCCAGCAGCTTTAGTAGGGTTCTCACTGGAAACACCATATATTTT.

This clonotype was counted only a few times. This chain connects TRBV12-3 or TRBV12-4 to TRBJ2-7; D gene uncertain. This CDR3 is built from 16 residues. With 4 bases removed from V and 1 base from J, the gap between germline ends came to 17 bases. DNA for the CDR3: TGTGCCAGCAGTTCCACCCCCCTTGTCGTTTCCTACGAGCAGTACTTC. This translates into CASSSTPLVVSYEQYF.

This chain joins TRBV9 and TRBJ2-7, with 7 bases fitting TRBD1. Germline V gene lookup returns CDR1 SGDLS and CDR2 YYNGEE. The length of the CDR3 is 14 residues. V shed 0 bases and J 3 bases; nucleotides not matched to a gene: 3. DNA of the CDR3: TGTGCCAGCAGCGTAGGGGACAGCTTCTACGAGCAGTACTTC. Translating gives CASSVGDSFYEQYF.

This clonotype was observed a few times. This chain links TRBV6-2 or TRBV6-3 with TRBJ2-1; 9 positions match TRBD1. This CDR3 has 16 amino acids. After removal of 5 bases from V and 7 bases from J, the junction contained 12 bases not matched to a gene. In germline, CDR1 is MNHEY, CDR2 SVGEGT. CDR3 DNA: TGTGCCAGCAGTCGCCACACCGCCGGGACAGGGAATGAGCAGTTCTTC. This gives the protein CASSRHTAGTGNEQFF.

This chain uses TRBV18 with TRBJ2-5; D not resolved. This CDR3 spans 12 amino acids. Germline V CDR1 and CDR2: KGHSH, LQKENI. The V end lost 1 base, the J end lost 3 bases, and 3 bases lay between the germline ends. This CDR3 reads CASSPQEETQYF. CDR3 DNA sequence: TGTGCCAGCTCACCACAGGAAGAGACCCAGTACTTC. The entire variable domain, with the rest obtained from reference TRBV18 and TRBJ2-5, is as follows: NAGVMQNPRHLVRRRGQEARLRCSPMKGHSHVYWYRQLPEEGLKFMVYLQKENIIDESGMPKERFSAEFPKEGPSILRIQQVVRGDSAAYFCASSPQEETQYFGPGTRLLVL.

The V call is TRBV28, the J call TRBJ2-7; no clear D gene. Per the germline V gene, CDR1 is MDHEN and CDR2 is SYDVKM. This CDR3 comprises 15 residues. V was pared by 7 bases and J by 9 bases, with 25 bases between. The CDR3 DNA reads as TGTGCCAGCACCCTATCCGCTTCGGAACCTTTGGGGCAGTACTTC. It is translated as CASTLSASEPLGQYF.

This clonotype was seen a handful of times. The genes are TRBV28 and TRBJ2-7; D unresolved. CDR3 length equals 11 residues. Between the trimmed V and J ends, which lost 8 bases and 4 bases, there was a span of 9 bases. CDR1 MDHEN and CDR2 SYDVKM come from the germline V gene. CDR3 sequence: CASRQYYEQYF. The CDR3 DNA follows: TGTGCCAGCCGCCAGTATTACGAGCAGTACTTC.

This clonotype was seen many times. The rearrangement joins TRBV7-9 to TRBJ2-1; 9 bases are shared with TRBD1. The CDR3 has 17 residues. V was pared by 5 bases and J by 4 bases, with 12 bases of the junction left unmatched. In germline, CDR1 is SEHNR, CDR2 FQNEAQ (reference sequence). The CDR3 loop reads CASSQSLGQGKYNEQFF. CDR3 nucleotide sequence: TGTGCCAGCAGCCAAAGCTTGGGACAGGGAAAATACAATGAGCAGTTCTTC. Drawing the rest from reference TRBV7-9 and TRBJ2-1, the complete variable domain is DTGVSQNPRHKITKRGQNVTFRCDPISEHNRLYWYRQTLGQGPEFLTYFQNEAQLEKSRLLSDRFSAERPKGSFSTLEIQRTEQGDSAMYLCASSQSLGQGKYNEQFFGPGTRLTVL.

A word on this clonotype: This could be a read error, since a much larger clone is one nucleotide away. The CDR3 reads CATSGAPPGNEQLF. The CDR3 bases are TGTGCCACCAGTGGGGCTCCCCCGGGCAATGAGCAGCTCTTC. V is TRBV24-1 and J is TRBJ2-1; no firm D call. CDR1 is KGHDR, CDR2 SFDVKD, per germline. The CDR3 loop spans 14 amino acids.

This clonotype was found a few times. The chain uses TRBV20-1 and TRBJ1-2; maybe TRBD1 (5 bases). This CDR3 is built from 14 residues. V was trimmed by 0 bases and J by 3 bases, leaving 11 bases between them. Germline CDR1 is DFQATT and CDR2 is SNEGSKA (reference sequence). The CDR3 DNA is TGCAGTGCTAGAGATTTTAGAGGGGACTATGGCTACACCTTC. Its translation is CSARDFRGDYGYTF.

The rearrangement links TRBV4-2 to TRBJ2-6; 7 nucleotides align to TRBD2. CDR3 size: 17 residues. CDR1 is LGHNA, CDR2 YNFKEQ, per germline. Trimming took 7 bases from V and 2 from J; bases not matched to a gene: 11. In DNA, the CDR3 is TGTGCCAGCACCCTAGACCCAGCGGGAACTGGGGCCAACGTCCTGACTTTC. As protein: CASTLDPAGTGANVLTF.

This clonotype was seen more than once but under ten times. The genes are TRBV18 and TRBJ2-4; 7 positions match TRBD1. Germline trimming cut 0 bases from V and 11 bases from J; bases unmatched to any gene: 10. This CDR3 contains 15 residues. CDR1 is KGHSH, CDR2 LQKENI, per germline. The CDR3 nucleotides are TGTGCCAGCTCACCACCCGGACAGGCGAGAACCCTTCAGTACTTC. It codes for CASSPPGQARTLQYF.

J is TRBJ2-3 and V is TRBV5-1; 7 bases align to TRBD1. The CDR3 length is 18 residues. The germline V gene has CDR1 SGHRS and CDR2 YFSETQ. J lost 0 bases, V lost 3 bases, and 13 bases had no gene match. This chain's CDR3 is CASSSDPLGTASTDTQYF. In DNA form, the CDR3 reads TGCGCCAGCAGCTCCGACCCACTCGGGACAGCAAGCACAGATACGCAGTATTTT.

In this sample, this clonotype turned up a few times. The CDR3 is CASSLPLGLAGGSSTDTQYF. CDR3 coding DNA: TGTGCCAGCAGCTTACCCCTCGGACTAGCGGGAGGGAGTAGCACAGATACGCAGTATTTT. This chain links TRBV11-2 with TRBJ2-3, with TRBD2 matching 15 bases. Unmatched junction bases numbered 9, after V lost 2 bases and J lost 0 bases. From germline, CDR1 is SGHAT and CDR2 FQNNGV. The CDR3 covers 20 residues.

In its sample, this clonotype was seen once. The chain combines TRBV20-1 with TRBJ2-7; 7 positions match TRBD2. The V gene's germline CDR1 is DFQATT and CDR2 SNEGSKA (reference sequence). The V gene end was trimmed by 0 bases and the J gene end by 2 bases; junction bases not matched to a gene: 10. There are 16 residues in the CDR3. The CDR3 DNA reads as TGCAGTGCTAGAGATTTTGGGACTAACCCTACCTACGAGCAGTACTTC. Its protein product is CSARDFGTNPTYEQYF.

This clonotype turned up a few times. The V gene is TRBV30, the J gene TRBJ1-5, with D hard to call. V dropped 5 bases and J dropped 0 bases, with 11 bases sitting between them. Germline V gives CDR1 GTSNPN, CDR2 SVGIG (reference sequence). CDR3 size: 14 residues. The chain's CDR3 is CAWARENSNQPQHF. The DNA of the CDR3 is TGTGCCTGGGCAAGGGAAAATAGCAATCAGCCCCAGCATTTT.

This clonotype has only a few counts. The genes are TRBV12-3 or TRBV12-4 and TRBJ2-5, with TRBD2 matching over 8 bases. This CDR3 is built from 16 residues. The junction had 10 bases not matched to a gene; V was cut back by 4 bases and J by 3 bases. For the CDR3, the DNA is TGTGCCAGCAGTTACGGCAACCGACTAGCGAAAGAGACCCAGTACTTC. Its translation: CASSYGNRLAKETQYF.

The rearrangement joins TRBV10-3 to TRBJ2-3; the D is unclear. Trimming pared 0 bases from V and 0 bases from J, leaving 7 bases between. CDR1 and CDR2 (germline): ENHRY, SYGVKD. This CDR3 is built from 15 residues. The CDR3 reads CAISESDASTDTQYF. The CDR3 DNA reads as TGTGCCATCAGTGAGTCGGATGCTAGCACAGATACGCAGTATTTT.

The V call is TRBV7-2, the J call TRBJ2-2, with D perhaps matching TRBD1 or TRBD2 (5 bases each). Germline V lookup: CDR1 SGHTA, CDR2 FQGNSA. Trimming pared 4 bases from V and 5 bases from J, leaving 11 bases between. The CDR3 runs 14 residues. This chain's CDR3 is CASSSGPETGELFF. The CDR3 DNA is TGTGCCAGCAGCTCGGGACCGGAGACCGGGGAGCTGTTTTTT. Looking up the rest from reference TRBV7-2 and TRBJ2-2 gives the full variable domain: GAGVSQSPSNKVTEKGKDVELRCDPISGHTALYWYRQSLGQGLEFLIYFQGNSAPDKSGLPSDRFSAERTGGSVSTLTIQRTQQEDSAVYLCASSSGPETGELFFGEGSRLTVL.

The V gene is TRBV7-8, the J gene TRBJ2-5; 10 bases line up with TRBD2. The J segment lost 4 bases and the V segment lost 5 bases, leaving 10 bases of the junction unmatched. In germline, CDR1 is SGHVS, CDR2 FQNEAQ. CDR3 size: 16 residues. The CDR3: CASSPGFLAGAETQYF. The CDR3 DNA reads TGTGCCAGCAGCCCCGGTTTTCTAGCGGGAGCAGAGACCCAGTACTTC.